A selection of T cell receptor beta chains follows, all from one sample in a study of beta chain features in type 1 diabetes. The repertoire was sequenced with immunoSEQ multiplex PCR; TCRdb's copy has only in-frame clones and lacks some. The sample has some 150,000 clones, 9.5% to 10% seen once. The sequencing input was central memory CD4+ T cells from blood. The receptors here all came from a woman aged 40 to 55 in good health. CDR3s include the opening cysteine and the closing phenylalanine or tryptophan. D genes are given only for firm matches. Clone sizes are given selectively: once, few, many, or a class where the clone is expanded.

j_call v_call clone_size d_call cdr3_nt cdr3_aa
TRBJ2-3 TRBV4-3 - - TGCGCCAGCAGCCAAGACGGGACAGATACGCAGTATTTT CASSQDGTDTQYF
TRBJ2-2 TRBV19 few TRBD1 TGTGCCAGTAGTCCCCGGACAGGCGGGAACACCGGGGAGCTGTTTTTT CASSPRTGGNTGELFF
TRBJ1-3 TRBV5-1 - TRBD1 TGCGCCAGCAGCACAGGGGCCGGAAACACCATATATTTT CASSTGAGNTIYF
TRBJ1-3 TRBV29-1 - - TGCAGCGTACTGATCGGGGGAACTGGAAACACCATATATTTT CSVLIGGTGNTIYF
TRBJ2-7 TRBV2 few TRBD2 TGTGCCAGCAGGAGGCAGCGGGGGGGCTCCTACGAGCAGTACTTC CASRRQRGGSYEQYF
TRBJ1-2 TRBV5-1 - - TGCGCCAGCAGCCTAGAGAGGGGAGGGGGTGTCTATGGCTACACCTTC CASSLERGGGVYGYTF
TRBJ1-1 TRBV7-2 few TRBD1 TGTGCCAGCAGCACCCAGACAGGGGGGAACACTGAAGCTTTCTTT CASSTQTGGNTEAFF
TRBJ2-7 TRBV7-9 few TRBD1 TGTGCCAGCAGCCTCGGACAGGGGCCGCCAATGTACTTC CASSLGQGPPMYF
TRBJ1-1 TRBV6-6 - - TGTGCCAGCAGTTACGGCGACGGGACTGAAGCTTTCTTT CASSYGDGTEAFF
TRBJ1-2 TRBV4-1 - - TGCGCCAGCAGCCAAGCAGGTGGCTACACCTTC CASSQAGGYTF
TRBJ2-5 TRBV6-5 - - TGTGCCAGCAGCGGGTGGGGAGACGGGGAGACCCAGTACTTC CASSGWGDGETQYF
TRBJ2-1 TRBV6-5 few TRBD1 TGTGCCAGCAGTACGGACAGGGGAGTTTACAATGAGCAGTTCTTC CASSTDRGVYNEQFF
TRBJ1-5 TRBV2 few - TGTGCCAGCAGTGAAGGCAGGGCCGGCAATCAGCCCCAGCATTTT CASSEGRAGNQPQHF
TRBJ1-1 TRBV19 few TRBD1 TGTGCCAGTAGTTTACCGACAGGGCTAGGGACTGAAGCTTTCTTT CASSLPTGLGTEAFF
TRBJ1-2 TRBV5-1 few - TGCGCCAGCAGCTTGGATGCAGTCACCTATGGCTACACCTTC CASSLDAVTYGYTF
TRBJ1-2 TRBV11-2 few - TGTGCCAGCAGCCCCAGCAGGAATGCTAAGTATGGCTACACCTTC CASSPSRNAKYGYTF
TRBJ2-2 TRBV5-1 few - TGCGCCAGCAGGGTTGAGCCGGGCACCGGGGAGCTGTTTTTT CASRVEPGTGELFF
TRBJ1-5 TRBV5-4 few - TGTGCCAGCAGCTTGGGTGCAGGCGATCAGCCCCAGCATTTT CASSLGAGDQPQHF
TRBJ2-5 TRBV11-2 - - TGTGCCAGCAGCTTAGGCCGAGCCCAAGAGACCCAGTACTTC CASSLGRAQETQYF
TRBJ2-2 TRBV4-3 - - TGCGCCAGCAGCCAAGAGGCCAACACCGGGGAGCTGTTTTTT CASSQEANTGELFF
TRBJ1-2 TRBV5-1 few - TGCGCCAGCAGCTTGGAGGCAGGGCGAGACTATGGCTACACCTTC CASSLEAGRDYGYTF
TRBJ2-3 TRBV5-1 many - TGCGCCAGCAGGTTCATCGGTGGGGCACAAGTGAGAATAGATACGCAGTATTTT CASRFIGGAQVRIDTQYF
TRBJ1-6 TRBV5-5 - - TGTGCCAGCAGCTTGGTGGCTCAGGGGTCGATGTGGTCACCCCTCCACTTT CASSLVAQGSMWSPLHF
TRBJ2-3 TRBV14 many - TGTGCCAGCAGCCCCCCAGCGGGTGGAGATACGCAGTATTTT CASSPPAGGDTQYF
TRBJ1-3 TRBV7-2 few TRBD1 TGTGCCACGGGAACAGGGGTCGGAAACACCATATATTTT CATGTGVGNTIYF
TRBJ2-1 TRBV11-2 - TRBD2 TGTGCCAGCAGCTTAGAACTAGCGGCTTACAATGAGCAGTTCTTC CASSLELAAYNEQFF